The TCR beta chain under discussion was sequenced for a study of Ad26.COV2.S vaccination and SARS-CoV-2 variants. Study-wide background: Donor got 5x10^10 or 1x10^11 viral particles of Ad26.COV2.S.

Treatment defined: some 20 received Ad26.COV2.S at low or high dose, single or two shots; a few received placebo; per-sample allocation not given. Sampling occurred on day 63 after the first vaccine or placebo injection. There are 15 residues in the CDR3. Germline CDR1 is SGDLS and CDR2 is YYNGEE. Trimming pared 3 bases from V and 1 base from J, leaving 13 bases between. Whole-study results and caveats: Spike-specific TCR breadth was greater in vaccine than placebo recipients.

Details on this clone: What it binds is not known.

Only in-frame clones appear in the TCRdb table, and some are missing; sequencing was by immunoSEQ multiplex PCR. Of 400,000 to 450,000 clones listed, approximately 90% were seen once; the top ten hold 10% to 15%. The TCR was taken from a person aged 18 to 65 who received the Ad26.COV2.S COVID-19 vaccine or a placebo. The V call is TRBV9, the J call TRBJ2-5; D gene uncertain. Sequencing used peripheral blood, obtained in a trial of Ad26.COV2.S vaccine versus placebo. The CDR3 sequence is CASSANGGFQETQYF. The DNA for the CDR3 is TGTGCCAGCAGCGCAAACGGCGGATTCCAAGAGACCCAGTACTTC.